This record looks at one T cell receptor beta chain sequence and its context. Its antigen is currently unknown. The sample belongs to a study of T cell clonotyping in hematopoietic cell transplantation. The wider study: Cytoreduction preceded collection of pretransplant recipient samples.

Study outcomes and limitations: Broader posttransplant TCR repertoire diversity was predicted by graft donor and pretransplant recipient Inverse Simpson Index values.

Time point given: recipient sample about 28 days before transplant, after cytoreduction. Method: immunoSEQ multiplex PCR; TCRdb's copy keeps in-frame clones and lacks some. The repertoire holds about 28,000 clones, with approximately 77% as singletons. The sequence was collected from a man aged 35-49 years with acute myeloid leukemia. Some clones in this sample may be carry-over from other donors' samples. The sequencing here drew on peripheral blood mononuclear cells, taken before stem cell transplant.

The CDR3 sequence: CASSGPPQTGPLYEQYF. The CDR3 bases are TGTGCCAGCAGTGGTCCTCCGCAGACAGGGCCCCTATACGAGCAGTACTTC. The genes are TRBV21-1 and TRBJ2-7; the D call TRBD1 from the table was never checked on the DNA. TRBV21-1 is classified as a pseudogene. This CDR3 contains 17 residues.